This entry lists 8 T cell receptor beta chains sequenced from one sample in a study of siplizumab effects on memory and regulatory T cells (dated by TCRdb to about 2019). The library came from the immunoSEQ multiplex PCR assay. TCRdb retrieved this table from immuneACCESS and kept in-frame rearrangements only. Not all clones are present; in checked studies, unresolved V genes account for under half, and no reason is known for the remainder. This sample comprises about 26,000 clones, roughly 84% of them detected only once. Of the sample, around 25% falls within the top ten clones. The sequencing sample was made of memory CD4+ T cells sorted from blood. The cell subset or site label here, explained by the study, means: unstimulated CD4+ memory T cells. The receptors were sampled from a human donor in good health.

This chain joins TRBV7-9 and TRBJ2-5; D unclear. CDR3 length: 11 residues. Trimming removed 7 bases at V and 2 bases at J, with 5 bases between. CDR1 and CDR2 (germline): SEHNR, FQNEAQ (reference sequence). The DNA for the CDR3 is TGTGCCAGCACCACTCAAGAGACCCAGTACTTC. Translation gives CASTTQETQYF. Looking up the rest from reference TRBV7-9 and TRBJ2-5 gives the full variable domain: DTGVSQNPRHKITKRGQNVTFRCDPISEHNRLYWYRQTLGQGPEFLTYFQNEAQLEKSRLLSDRFSAERPKGSFSTLEIQRTEQGDSAMYLCASTTQETQYFGPGTRLLVL.

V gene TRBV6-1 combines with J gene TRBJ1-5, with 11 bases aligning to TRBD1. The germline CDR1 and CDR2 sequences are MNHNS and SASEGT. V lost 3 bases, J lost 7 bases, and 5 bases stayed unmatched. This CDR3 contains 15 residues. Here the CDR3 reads CASSDGQGARQPQHF. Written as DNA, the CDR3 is TGTGCCAGCAGTGACGGACAGGGGGCAAGGCAGCCCCAGCATTTT.

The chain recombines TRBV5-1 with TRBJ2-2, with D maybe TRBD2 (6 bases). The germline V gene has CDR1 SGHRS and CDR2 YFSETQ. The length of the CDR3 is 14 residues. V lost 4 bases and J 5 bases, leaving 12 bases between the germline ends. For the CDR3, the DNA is TGCGCCAGCAGCCCTAGGGCGGGGACCGGGGAGCTGTTTTTT. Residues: CASSPRAGTGELFF.

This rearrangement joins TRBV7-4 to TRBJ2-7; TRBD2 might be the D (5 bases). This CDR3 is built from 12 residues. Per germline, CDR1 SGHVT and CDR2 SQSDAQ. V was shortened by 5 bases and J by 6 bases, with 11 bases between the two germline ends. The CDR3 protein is CASSRAEGEQYF. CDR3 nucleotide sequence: TGTGCCAGCAGCCGCGCCGAGGGCGAGCAGTACTTC. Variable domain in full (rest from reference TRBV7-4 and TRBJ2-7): GAGVSQSPRYKVAKRGRDVALRCDSISGHVTLYWYRQTLGQGSEVLTYSQSDAQRDKSGRPSGRFSAERPERSVSTLKIQRTEQGDSAVYLCASSRAEGEQYFGPGTRLTVT.

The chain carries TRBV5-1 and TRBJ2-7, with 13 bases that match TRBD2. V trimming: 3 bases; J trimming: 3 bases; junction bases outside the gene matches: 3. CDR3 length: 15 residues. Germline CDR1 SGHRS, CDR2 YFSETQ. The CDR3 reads CASSSGLAGVYEQYF. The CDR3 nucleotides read TGCGCCAGCAGCTCCGGACTAGCGGGAGTCTACGAGCAGTACTTC.

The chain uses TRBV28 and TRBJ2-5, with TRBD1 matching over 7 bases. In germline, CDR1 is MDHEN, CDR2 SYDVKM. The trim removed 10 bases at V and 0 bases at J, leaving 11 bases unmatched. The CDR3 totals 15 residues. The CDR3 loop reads CAIAPGQKYQETQYF. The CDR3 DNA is TGTGCCATCGCACCGGGACAGAAGTACCAAGAGACCCAGTACTTC. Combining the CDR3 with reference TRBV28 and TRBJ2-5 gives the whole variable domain DVKVTQSSRYLVKRTGEKVFLECVQDMDHENMFWYRQDPGLGLRLIYFSYDVKMKEKGDIPEGYSVSREKKERFSLILESASTNQTSMYLCAIAPGQKYQETQYFGPGTRLLVL.

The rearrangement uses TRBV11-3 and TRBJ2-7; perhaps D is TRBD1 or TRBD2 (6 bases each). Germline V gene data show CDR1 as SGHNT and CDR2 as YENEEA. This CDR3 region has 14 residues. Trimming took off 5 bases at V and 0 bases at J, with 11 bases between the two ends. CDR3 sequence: CASSGGGLSYEQYF. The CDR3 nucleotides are TGTGCCAGCAGCGGAGGGGGACTCTCCTACGAGCAGTACTTC.

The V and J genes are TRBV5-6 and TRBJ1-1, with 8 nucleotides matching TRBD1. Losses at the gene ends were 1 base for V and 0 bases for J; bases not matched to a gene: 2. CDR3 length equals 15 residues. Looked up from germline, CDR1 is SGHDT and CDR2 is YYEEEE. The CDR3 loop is CASSLPGQVNTEAFF. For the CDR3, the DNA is TGTGCCAGCAGCTTGCCGGGACAGGTGAACACTGAAGCTTTCTTT. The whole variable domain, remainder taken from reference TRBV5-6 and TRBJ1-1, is DAGVTQSPTHLIKTRGQQVTLRCSPKSGHDTVSWYQQALGQGPQFIFQYYEEEERQRGNFPDRFSGHQFPNYSSELNVNALLLGDSALYLCASSLPGQVNTEAFFGQGTRLTVV.